Each of the 2 T cell receptor beta chains below was sequenced from the same sample in a study of CD8+ T cells in alopecia areata. RNA extraction was followed by reverse transcription into cDNA, which acted as the sequencing template. TCRdb keeps only in-frame clones here, not all; method: immunoSEQ multiplex PCR. The table lists over 150,000 clones, roughly 56% of them singletons. The sequencing sample was made of CD8+ T cells sorted from blood. All receptors come from a human donor in good health.

This chain connects TRBV29-1 to TRBJ2-1, with a possible D match to TRBD1 (7 bases). The CDR3 spans 14 residues. V was clipped by 6 bases and J by 7 bases, with 19 bases between them. Looked up from germline, CDR1 is SQVTM and CDR2 is ANQGSEA. The CDR3 DNA follows: TGCAGCGTGGCCCAGGGGGGCTGGGGGAATGAGCAGTTCTTC. This encodes CSVAQGGWGNEQFF.

The chain combines TRBV4-2 with TRBJ2-5; the match to TRBD2 covers 10 bases. The CDR3 is 16 amino acids. V shed 4 bases, J shed 4 bases, and the junction held 9 bases outside the gene matches. Looked up from germline, CDR1 is LGHNA and CDR2 is YNFKEQ. The CDR3 sequence is CASSRLAGVLRETQYF. As DNA, the CDR3 is TGTGCCAGCAGCCGTCTAGCGGGGGTACTTCGAGAGACCCAGTACTTC.